The 2 T cell receptor beta chains in this list originate from one sample, sequenced in a study of cytomegalovirus exposure and HLA in healthy donors. The PCR employed 60 Vbeta primers together with 13 Jbeta primers. Assay used: immunoSEQ multiplex PCR; TCRdb lists only in-frame clones, some missing. The profile covers 60,000 or so clones, with roughly 80% appearing a single time and 3.3% taken by the ten largest. The sample taken for sequencing was PBMCs. The receptor set was obtained from a woman aged 40 to 50 in good health and CMV-seropositive.

This clone was counted once. The rearrangement joins TRBV27 to TRBJ2-3, with TRBD1 matching over 9 bases. This CDR3 has 15 amino acids. In germline, CDR1 is MNHEY, CDR2 SMNVEV (reference sequence). V trimming: 5 bases; J trimming: 5 bases; junction bases outside the gene matches: 8. The CDR3 is CASSMTGTGRDTQYF. CDR3 coding DNA: TGTGCCAGCAGTATGACCGGGACAGGGCGAGATACGCAGTATTTT.

The chain couples TRBV10-1 to TRBJ2-2, with TRBD1 matching over 7 bases. The CDR3 is 14 residues long. Germline V lookup: CDR1 WNHNN, CDR2 SYGVQD (reference sequence). J lost 1 base, V lost 6 bases, and 2 bases had no gene match. CDR3 loop: CASRQGMNTGELFF. Written as DNA, the CDR3 is TGCGCCAGCAGACAGGGGATGAACACCGGGGAGCTGTTTTTT.